Here is one TCR beta chain with its context. The clone's antigen remains unknown. No clone much larger than this one lies a single base away; base qualities are absent. This record belongs to a study of cytomegalovirus exposure and HLA in healthy donors (TCRdb year 2017). As for the study more broadly: According to a later analysis, the roughly 130 validation repertoires were produced on the same platform as the 680 or so repertoires of the first cohort. The study aimed to test whether cataloging public T cell receptors could reveal signatures of past pathogen exposure. Along with the approximately 600-subject first cohort, a separate validation cohort of more than 90 different subjects was used. High-throughput TCR immunosequencing, statistical association of individual TCRs with disease status, and machine learning were combined to predict cytomegalovirus infection status.

The donors were included in the validation cohort of over a hundred subjects, a group kept apart from the roughly 670-subject first cohort. Spanning cysteine to phenylalanine, the CDR3 consists of 15 amino acids. Just the 45-base CDR3 DNA is kept, in frame starting at base 1. Library construction relied on the immunoSEQ multiplex PCR assay. The original methods were these. To diagnose cytomegalovirus status from the catalog of TCR beta chain sequences, a statistical classification framework was built. TCRdb stores this immuneACCESS table with in-frame sequences only. Part of the clones is absent; in the studies checked, under half of the shortfall reflects unresolved V genes, and no reason is known for the rest. That table is the source of V, J and clone size, and D and trimming were worked out from the DNA. The sample includes 150,000 to 180,000 clones, with 65% to 90% observed a single time. The ten largest clones capture under 25% of the sample.

Paper-wide results and their limitations: The validation cohort had no HLA typing available for a later analysis, so co-occurrence within that cohort was assessed over all 130 or so repertoires. Subsequent analysis determined that TCRs grouped into clusters in the first cohort also showed a tendency toward co-occurrence across the 90 to 150 validation repertoires, and 90% to 95% of cluster scores exceeded 0. Cytomegalovirus status was reported to be diagnosed by the classifier with high specificity and sensitivity in both the original and validation cohorts. According to the authors, the approach could potentially be generalized to other disease states and immunological phenotypes. A total of fewer than 200 TCR beta chains were listed by the study as associated with cytomegalovirus. Most TCR sequences were seen in very few donors, while some public TCRs were found in many individuals. Three of the identified cytomegalovirus-associated TCR beta chains were confirmed in vitro to be specific for cytomegalovirus antigens.

The sequencing input was PBMCs. This clonotype was obtained from a man in his late teens or twenties in good health and CMV-seropositive. The rearrangement joined TRBV21-1 to TRBJ2-7; the DNA was not used to check the table's D call, TRBD2. TRBV21-1 is annotated as a pseudogene. The CDR3 region: CASSKCAGVRNEQYF. The nucleotide sequence reads TGTGCCAGCAGCAAATGTGCGGGTGTTCGGAACGAGCAGTACTTC.